The sequence of this TCR beta chain was determined in a study of blood T cell repertoires in COVID-19. Whole-study context: Samples came from the United States, Italy and Spain, spanning acute and convalescent COVID-19.

The CDR3 extends over 13 amino acids. V shed 10 bases and J 1 base; nucleotides not matched to a gene: 6. The germline V gene has CDR1 SGHVS and CDR2 FQNEAQ. Seattle patients were enrolled during active infection and followed longitudinally. Authors' methods: From reference gene primer amplification, estimates of nucleated cell counts were derived. Data came from immunoSEQ multiplex PCR; TCRdb stores just in-frame clones and leaves some out. That table furnishes V, J and clone size, whereas the DNA furnished D and trimming. The profile covers around 340,000 clones, with roughly 90% appearing a single time and about 7.6% taken by the ten largest.

This sequence originates from a woman aged 60-75 years with COVID-19, enrolled during active disease. Sequencing used peripheral blood. The V gene is TRBV7-8, the J gene TRBJ1-1; 7 positions match TRBD1. Here the CDR3 DNA reads TGTGCCACACACCGGGACAGGAACACTGAAGCTTTCTTT. Translated: CATHRDRNTEAFF.